Shown below are 7 T cell receptor beta chains from a single sample sequenced in a study of blood T cell repertoires in COVID-19. Measured with immunoSEQ multiplex PCR; TCRdb has only the in-frame clones, and not every one. The table records approximately 330,000 clones, roughly 86% of them present only once. The specimen sequenced was PBMCs or T cells enriched from blood (not recorded which). The receptor source for this set is a woman aged 25 to 45 who had recovered from COVID-19.

The chain recombines TRBV5-5 with TRBJ2-1; D may be TRBD2 (6 bases). The germline V gene encodes CDR1 SGHKS and CDR2 YYEKEE (reference sequence). The CDR3 runs 16 residues. The V end was cut by 1 base, the J end by 6 bases, with 17 bases between. The CDR3 DNA reads TGTGCCAGCAGCTTGAGGGCGGGGATCCTCAGCAATGAGCAGTTCTTC. It specifies CASSLRAGILSNEQFF.

J is TRBJ2-5 and V is TRBV2, with TRBD1 matching 8 bases. Germline V lookup: CDR1 SNHLY, CDR2 FYNNEI. Losses at the gene ends were 0 bases for V and 0 bases for J; bases not matched to a gene: 0. The CDR3 has 15 residues. The CDR3 loop reads CASSEAGQDQETQYF. The CDR3 DNA sequence: TGTGCCAGCAGTGAAGCGGGACAGGACCAAGAGACCCAGTACTTC. The full variable domain, its missing parts supplied by reference TRBV2 and TRBJ2-5, is EPEVTQTPSHQVTQMGQEVILRCVPISNHLYFYWYRQILGQKVEFLVSFYNNEISEKSEIFDDQFSVERPDGSNFTLKIRSTKLEDSAMYFCASSEAGQDQETQYFGPGTRLLVL.

The J gene is TRBJ2-7, the V gene TRBV6-5; D call uncertain. The ends were cut back, 0 bases at V and 4 bases at J, with 16 bases in the middle. The CDR3 has 16 residues. The germline CDR1 and CDR2 sequences are MNHEY and SVGAGI. Here the CDR3 DNA reads TGTGCCAGCAGTTACTCAATTTGGAGATACCGTTACGAGCAGTACTTC. Translated, it gives CASSYSIWRYRYEQYF.

The rearrangement uses TRBV7-9 and TRBJ1-1; D unresolved. Germline V CDR1 and CDR2: SEHNR, FQNEAQ (reference sequence). The CDR3 totals 12 residues. Trimming removed 8 bases at V and 0 bases at J, with 7 bases between. CDR3 sequence reads: CASGLMNTEAFF. CDR3 in DNA: TGTGCCAGCGGACTCATGAACACTGAAGCTTTCTTT.

The CDR3 sequence: CASSYSPSFPSYEQYF. Here the CDR3 DNA reads TGTGCCAGCAGTTACTCCCCAAGCTTTCCTTCCTACGAGCAGTACTTC. The chain uses TRBV6-5 and TRBJ2-7, with D uncertain. The germline CDR1 and CDR2 sequences are MNHEY and SVGAGI. The V gene lost 0 bases and the J gene lost 1 base, with 13 bases spanning the gap. This CDR3 region has 16 residues.

This clone turned up a few times. V is TRBV6-5 and J is TRBJ1-1; TRBD1 is a possible D gene (5 bases). V shed 7 bases and J shed 4 bases, with 13 bases lying between them. The CDR3 loop spans 13 amino acids. Germline lookup yields CDR1 MNHEY and CDR2 SVGAGI. In DNA, the CDR3 is TGTGCCAGCAATCAGGGATCGAGCACTGAAGCTTTCTTT. Residues: CASNQGSSTEAFF.

V gene TRBV19 combines with J gene TRBJ1-1, with D possibly TRBD1 on 6 matching bases. Trimming pared 4 bases from V and 6 bases from J, leaving 15 bases between. Germline lookup yields CDR1 LNHDA and CDR2 SQIVND (reference sequence). This CDR3 has 14 amino acids. The CDR3 sequence: CASSTIQGTAEAFF. CDR3 sequence (DNA): TGTGCCAGTAGTACCATACAGGGAACCGCTGAAGCTTTCTTT.